One sample yielded the 8 T cell receptor beta chains listed below, sequenced in a study of blood T cell repertoires in COVID-19. The method was immunoSEQ multiplex PCR; TCRdb's version includes in-frame clones alone and lacks a portion of them. Of about 74,000 clones in the sample, roughly 80% were seen once. Source material: peripheral blood. These receptors were obtained from a human donor in a cohort sampled during active COVID-19.

CDR3 in DNA: TGTGCCAGCAGCCGCCGACAGGGGGCAGGAAACACCATATATTTT. Encoded protein: CASSRRQGAGNTIYF. The J gene is TRBJ1-3, the V gene TRBV7-2, with TRBD1 matching 10 bases. The J segment lost 4 bases and the V segment lost 5 bases, leaving 5 bases of the junction unmatched. The CDR3 is made up of 15 amino acids. Germline V gives CDR1 SGHTA, CDR2 FQGNSA.

V gene TRBV5-6 combines with J gene TRBJ2-7; D is perhaps TRBD1 (6 bases). The germline CDR1 and CDR2 sequences are SGHDT and YYEEEE. This CDR3 has 13 amino acids. V lost 3 bases to trimming and J lost 3 bases, with 10 bases between them. The CDR3 loop is CASSYTGYYEQYF. For the CDR3, the DNA is TGTGCCAGCAGCTACACAGGGTACTACGAGCAGTACTTC. Together with reference TRBV5-6 and TRBJ2-7, the CDR3 gives the full variable domain: DAGVTQSPTHLIKTRGQQVTLRCSPKSGHDTVSWYQQALGQGPQFIFQYYEEEERQRGNFPDRFSGHQFPNYSSELNVNALLLGDSALYLCASSYTGYYEQYFGPGTRLTVT.

This sequence joins TRBV25-1 and TRBJ1-4; 7 bases match TRBD1. V was pared by 5 bases and J by 4 bases, with 4 bases of the junction left unmatched. This CDR3 comprises 14 residues. In germline, CDR1 is MGHDK, CDR2 SYGVNS. The CDR3 DNA reads as TGTGCCAGCAGTCGGGGACAGAATAATGAAAAACTGTTTTTT. Amino acid sequence: CASSRGQNNEKLFF.

CDR3 DNA sequence: TGTGCCAGCAGCTTGGGTAGGGGGGGCACTGGGGCCAACGTCCTGACTTTC. Translated, it gives CASSLGRGGTGANVLTF. V gene TRBV5-6 combines with J gene TRBJ2-6, with D tentatively TRBD2 (7 bases). Germline CDR1 SGHDT, CDR2 YYEEEE. Trimming shortened V by 0 bases and J by 2 bases, and 12 bases separated the two germline ends. The CDR3 loop spans 17 amino acids.

The rearrangement uses TRBV4-2 and TRBJ2-3, with 9 positions matching TRBD2. The germline gives CDR1 LGHNA, CDR2 YNFKEQ. The CDR3 totals 17 residues. V lost 4 bases to trimming and J lost 0 bases; unmatched junction nucleotides: 8. This CDR3 is CASSLGSGGLSTDTQYF. The CDR3 coding sequence is TGTGCCAGCAGCCTCGGTAGCGGGGGCCTTAGCACAGATACGCAGTATTTT.

The gene calls are TRBV19 and TRBJ1-4; D remains ambiguous. The CDR3 runs to 15 residues. Trimming stripped 7 bases from V and 0 bases from J, with 12 bases between. Germline V gene sequence: CDR1 LNHDA, CDR2 SQIVND (reference sequence). Here the CDR3 reads CASTPLDSTNEKLFF. The CDR3 bases are TGTGCCAGTACCCCCTTAGACTCAACTAATGAAAAACTGTTTTTT.

The genes are TRBV11-3 and TRBJ1-2, with a tentative D call TRBD1 (5 bases). The CDR3 loop spans 15 amino acids. The germline CDR1 and CDR2 sequences are SGHNT and YENEEA. Trimming removed 5 bases at V and 6 bases at J, with 19 bases between. CDR3 DNA: TGTGCCAGCAGCAGTGGGGCAGGTTTTGGGGATGGCTACACCTTC. Translated, it gives CASSSGAGFGDGYTF.

This chain joins TRBV5-1 and TRBJ2-7; 7 nucleotides align to TRBD1. CDR3 length equals 14 residues. V was pared by 5 bases and J by 0 bases, with 5 bases of the junction left unmatched. From germline, CDR1 is SGHRS and CDR2 YFSETQ. This CDR3 is CASSTTGISYEQYF. CDR3 coding DNA: TGCGCCAGCAGTACGACAGGGATCTCCTACGAGCAGTACTTC.